These 15 T cell receptor beta chains were all obtained from the same sample, sequenced in a study of shared clonotypes between healthy human individuals. Using immunoSEQ multiplex PCR, the repertoire was profiled, and TCRdb retains in-frame clones only, with some absent. Seen here are approximately 2,000,000 clones, roughly 90% observed once, and the top ten hold 0.37%. The sequencing input was naive CD4+ T cells from PBMCs. Described subset: CD45RA+ positively selected. All receptors derive from a young man in good health. Some clones in this sample may be carry-over from other donors' samples.

This clone has just one count. The rearrangement links TRBV29-1 to TRBJ2-7; a possible D gene is TRBD1 (5 bases). Trimming pared 4 bases from V and 5 bases from J, leaving 12 bases between. Germline V lookup: CDR1 SQVTM, CDR2 ANQGSEA. There are 12 residues in the CDR3. Here the CDR3 DNA reads TGCAGCGTTGTAGGCAGGGCCAACGAGCAGTACTTC. Encoded protein: CSVVGRANEQYF.

V gene TRBV5-1 combines with J gene TRBJ2-2, with TRBD2 identical over 8 bases. The CDR3 sequence is 17 residues long. V dropped 7 bases and J dropped 6; count of bases not matched to a gene: 17. The germline V gene has CDR1 SGHRS and CDR2 YFSETQ. The CDR3 is CASGDVGLEHVSGELFF. The CDR3 DNA is TGCGCCAGCGGGGACGTGGGACTAGAACACGTTTCCGGGGAGCTGTTTTTT.

V gene TRBV29-1 combines with J gene TRBJ2-7, with 7 bases identical to TRBD1. The CDR3 is 15 residues long. The germline V gene encodes CDR1 SQVTM and CDR2 ANQGSEA. Losses at the gene ends were 1 base for V and 4 bases for J; bases not matched to a gene: 10. The CDR3 protein is CSVEGRQGFLYEQYF. For the CDR3, the DNA is TGCAGCGTTGAAGGGCGACAGGGTTTTTTGTACGAGCAGTACTTC.

V gene TRBV18 combines with J gene TRBJ2-1, with 14 bases lining up with TRBD2. The germline V gene has CDR1 KGHSH and CDR2 LQKENI. Losses at the gene ends were 3 bases for V and 14 bases for J; bases not matched to a gene: 0. The CDR3 has 12 residues. The CDR3 region is CASSPTSGREFF. The CDR3 region has the DNA TGTGCCAGCTCACCGACTAGCGGGAGGGAGTTCTTC.

The CDR3 nucleotides are TGTGCCAGCGGACATCTACCGGGACAGGGAGAAAAACTGTTTTTT. Translating gives CASGHLPGQGEKLFF. The chain recombines TRBV28 with TRBJ1-4; 9 bases agree with TRBD1. Trimming removed 8 bases from V and 8 bases from J; junction bases left unmatched: 12. Germline CDR1 reads MDHEN; CDR2 reads SYDVKM. The CDR3 runs 15 residues.

V is TRBV4-3 and J is TRBJ2-7; 10 positions agree with TRBD2. CDR3 length: 17 residues. Unmatched junction bases numbered 14, after V lost 4 bases and J lost 5 bases. The germline CDR1 and CDR2 sequences are LGHNA and YSLEER. CDR3 sequence reads: CASSRGVSSGSRNEQYF. The CDR3 bases are TGCGCCAGCAGCCGCGGGGTCTCTAGCGGGAGTCGAAACGAGCAGTACTTC.

In the case of this clone: This same CDR3 is encoded by further DNA sequences in the sample. The chain joins TRBV19 to TRBJ2-5; D not certain. Germline V gene lookup returns CDR1 LNHDA and CDR2 SQIVND (reference sequence). The CDR3 is 12 residues long. The ends were cut back, 5 bases at V and 4 bases at J, with 8 bases in the middle. The CDR3 sequence: CASSFYRETQYF. The DNA for the CDR3 is TGTGCCAGTAGTTTCTACAGAGAGACCCAGTACTTC.

The chain has TRBV15 and TRBJ2-1, with 11 bases identical to TRBD2. Per the germline V gene, CDR1 is LNHNV and CDR2 is YYDKDF (reference sequence). This CDR3 comprises 17 residues. V gave up 1 base and J gave up 4 bases; unmatched junction bases: 6. For the CDR3, the DNA is TGTGCCACCAGCAGAGGCCCTAGCGGGAGGTTATACAATGAGCAGTTCTTC. Translation gives CATSRGPSGRLYNEQFF.

The rearrangement joins TRBV28 to TRBJ2-5; 8 bases are a match to TRBD2. The CDR3 covers 13 residues. Germline V gene data show CDR1 as MDHEN and CDR2 as SYDVKM. The ends lost 6 bases at V and 5 bases at J; junction bases unmatched: 5. CDR3 protein: CASSIAGRETQYF. The CDR3 bases are TGTGCCAGCAGCATAGCGGGAAGGGAGACCCAGTACTTC.

This clone appeared once. This chain joins TRBV5-4 and TRBJ1-1; tentative D call: TRBD1 (6 bases). The ends were cut back, 5 bases at V and 0 bases at J, with 14 bases in the middle. The CDR3 has 15 amino acids. Germline values: CDR1 SGHNT, CDR2 YYREEE (reference sequence). CDR3 residues: CASSTGHGVNTEAFF. CDR3 coding DNA: TGTGCCAGCAGTACGGGACACGGGGTGAACACTGAAGCTTTCTTT.

This rearrangement joins TRBV18 to TRBJ2-7, with TRBD1 matching over 7 bases. CDR1 is KGHSH, CDR2 LQKENI, per germline. This CDR3 comprises 16 residues. The J segment lost 3 bases and the V segment lost 3 bases, leaving 11 bases of the junction unmatched. Here the CDR3 reads CASSPYISTGSYEQYF. The CDR3 nucleotides read TGTGCCAGCTCACCTTATATCTCGACAGGGAGCTACGAGCAGTACTTC.

The J gene is TRBJ2-2, the V gene TRBV7-7, with D perhaps assigned TRBD1 or TRBD2 (6 bases each). CDR1 is SSHAT and CDR2 is FNYEAQ in the germline V gene (reference sequence). This CDR3 has 15 residues. Trimming left V 6 bases short and J 2 bases short, with 13 bases between. The DNA for the CDR3 is TGTGCCAGCAGTGGGGGGCAGGGAAACACCGGGGAGCTGTTTTTT. Residues: CASSGGQGNTGELFF.

J is TRBJ2-1 and V is TRBV5-1; tentative D call: TRBD2 (5 bases). Trimming removed 4 bases from V and 0 bases from J, with 11 bases in between. In germline, CDR1 is SGHRS, CDR2 YFSETQ. The CDR3 length is 15 residues. The CDR3 loop reads CASSVGIHSYNEQFF. The CDR3 DNA sequence: TGCGCCAGCAGCGTCGGGATCCACTCCTACAATGAGCAGTTCTTC.

The gene calls are TRBV6-1 and TRBJ2-3, with D hard to call. V shed 2 bases and J shed 0 bases, with 6 bases lying between them. Per germline, CDR1 MNHNS and CDR2 SASEGT. The CDR3 has 14 amino acids. The CDR3 here is CASSEIGSTDTQYF. As DNA, the CDR3 is TGTGCCAGCAGTGAAATAGGGAGCACAGATACGCAGTATTTT.

Comments on this clone: The same CDR3 also results from other DNA sequences found in this sample. V gene TRBV18 combines with J gene TRBJ1-5; D is undetermined. The CDR3 extends over 14 amino acids. The V end was cut by 2 bases, the J end by 2 bases, with 7 bases between. The germline CDR1 and CDR2 sequences are KGHSH and LQKENI. CDR3 protein: CASSPGSGNQPQHF. The CDR3 DNA reads TGTGCCAGCTCACCAGGGTCAGGCAATCAGCCCCAGCATTTT.